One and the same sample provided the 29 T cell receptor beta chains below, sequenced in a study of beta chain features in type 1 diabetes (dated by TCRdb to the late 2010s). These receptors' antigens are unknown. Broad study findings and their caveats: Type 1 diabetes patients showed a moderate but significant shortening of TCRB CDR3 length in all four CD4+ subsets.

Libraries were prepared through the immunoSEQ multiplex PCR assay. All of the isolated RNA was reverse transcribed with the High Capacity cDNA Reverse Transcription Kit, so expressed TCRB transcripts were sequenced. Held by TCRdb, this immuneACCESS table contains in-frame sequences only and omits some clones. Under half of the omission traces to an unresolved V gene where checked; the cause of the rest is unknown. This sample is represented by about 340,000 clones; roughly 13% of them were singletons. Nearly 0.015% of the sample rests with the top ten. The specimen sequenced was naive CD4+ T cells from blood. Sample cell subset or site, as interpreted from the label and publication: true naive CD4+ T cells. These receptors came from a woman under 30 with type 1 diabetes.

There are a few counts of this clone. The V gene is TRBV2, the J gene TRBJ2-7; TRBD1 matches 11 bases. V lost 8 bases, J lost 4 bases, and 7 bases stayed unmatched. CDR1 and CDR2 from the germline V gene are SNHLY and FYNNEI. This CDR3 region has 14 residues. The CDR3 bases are TGTGCCAGCGAAGGACAGGGGGCGAGGTACGAGCAGTACTTC. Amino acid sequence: CASEGQGARYEQYF.

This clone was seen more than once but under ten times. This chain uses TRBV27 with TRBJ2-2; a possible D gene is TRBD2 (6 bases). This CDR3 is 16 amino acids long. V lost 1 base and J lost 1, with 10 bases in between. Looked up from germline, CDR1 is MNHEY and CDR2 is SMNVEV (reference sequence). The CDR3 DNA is TGTGCCAGCAGTTTATGGAGGGAGCGGAACACCGGGGAGCTGTTTTTT. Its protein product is CASSLWRERNTGELFF.

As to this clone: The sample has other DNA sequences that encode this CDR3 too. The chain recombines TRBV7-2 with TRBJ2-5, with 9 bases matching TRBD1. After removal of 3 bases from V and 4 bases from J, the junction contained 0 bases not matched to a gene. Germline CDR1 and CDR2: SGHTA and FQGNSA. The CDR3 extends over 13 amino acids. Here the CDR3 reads CASSLTGGETQYF. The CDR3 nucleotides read TGTGCCAGCAGCTTGACAGGGGGAGAGACCCAGTACTTC.

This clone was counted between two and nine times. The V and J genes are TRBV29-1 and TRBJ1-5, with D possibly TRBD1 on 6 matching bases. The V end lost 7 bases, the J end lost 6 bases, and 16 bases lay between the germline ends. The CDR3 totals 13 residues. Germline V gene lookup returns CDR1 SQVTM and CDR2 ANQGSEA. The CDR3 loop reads CSAESGVGQPQHF. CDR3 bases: TGCAGCGCCGAGTCAGGGGTAGGTCAGCCCCAGCATTTT.

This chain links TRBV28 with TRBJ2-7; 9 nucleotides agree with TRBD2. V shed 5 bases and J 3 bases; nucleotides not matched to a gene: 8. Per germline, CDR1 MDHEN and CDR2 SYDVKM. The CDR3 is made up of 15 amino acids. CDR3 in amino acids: CASSGSGLANYEQYF. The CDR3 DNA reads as TGTGCCAGCAGTGGAAGCGGACTAGCGAACTACGAGCAGTACTTC.

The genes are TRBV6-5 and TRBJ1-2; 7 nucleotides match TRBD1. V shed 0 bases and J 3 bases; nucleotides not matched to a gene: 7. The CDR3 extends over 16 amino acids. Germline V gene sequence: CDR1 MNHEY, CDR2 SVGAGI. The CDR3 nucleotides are TGTGCCAGCAGTTACTCGGCGGGACAGCCGCACTATGGCTACACCTTC. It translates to CASSYSAGQPHYGYTF.

In DNA, the CDR3 is TGTGCCAGCAGCTGGAGACAGTGGGGCCGGTTGGATGGCTACACCTTC. Translated, it gives CASSWRQWGRLDGYTF. The rearrangement joins TRBV11-3 to TRBJ1-2, with TRBD1 as a possible D gene (5 bases). Germline V gene sequence: CDR1 SGHNT, CDR2 YENEEA. Trimming took off 4 bases at V and 6 bases at J, with 21 bases between the two ends. The CDR3 has 16 residues.

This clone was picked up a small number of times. As DNA, the CDR3 is TGTGCCTGGACAGCCGACAGGGACTACGAGCAGTACTTC. It translates to CAWTADRDYEQYF. V and J are TRBV30 and TRBJ2-7, with 7 bases identical to TRBD1. The CDR3 contains 13 residues. Germline trimming cut 4 bases from V and 3 bases from J; bases unmatched to any gene: 6. Germline V gene data show CDR1 as GTSNPN and CDR2 as SVGIG (reference sequence).

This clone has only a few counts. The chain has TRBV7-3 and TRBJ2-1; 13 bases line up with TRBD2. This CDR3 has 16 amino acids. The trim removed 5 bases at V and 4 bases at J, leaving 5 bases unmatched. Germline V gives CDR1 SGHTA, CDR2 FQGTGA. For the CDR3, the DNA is TGTGCCAGCAGCCCCGGGACTAGCGGGGCTTACAATGAGCAGTTCTTC. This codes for CASSPGTSGAYNEQFF.

CDR3 bases: TGTGCCAGCAGTGAATCCCGGGGGATTAAAACAGATACGCAGTATTTT. Protein sequence: CASSESRGIKTDTQYF. The chain joins TRBV25-1 to TRBJ2-3; D may be TRBD2 (6 bases). Germline assignment: CDR1 MGHDK and CDR2 SYGVNS. This CDR3 contains 16 residues. Trimming removed 1 base at V and 3 bases at J, with 14 bases between.

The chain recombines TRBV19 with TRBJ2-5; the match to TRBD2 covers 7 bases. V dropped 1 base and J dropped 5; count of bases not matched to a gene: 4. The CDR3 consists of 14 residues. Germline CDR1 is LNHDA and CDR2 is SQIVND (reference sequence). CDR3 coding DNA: TGTGCCAGTAGTATAGTACTAGCGAGGGAGACCCAGTACTTC. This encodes CASSIVLARETQYF.

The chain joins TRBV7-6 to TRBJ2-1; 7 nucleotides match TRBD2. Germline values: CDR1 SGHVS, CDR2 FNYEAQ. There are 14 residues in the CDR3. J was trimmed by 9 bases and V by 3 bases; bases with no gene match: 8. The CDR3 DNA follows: TGTGCCAGCAGCTTCTCCCCGGCGGGAGTTGAGCAGTTCTTC. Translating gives CASSFSPAGVEQFF.

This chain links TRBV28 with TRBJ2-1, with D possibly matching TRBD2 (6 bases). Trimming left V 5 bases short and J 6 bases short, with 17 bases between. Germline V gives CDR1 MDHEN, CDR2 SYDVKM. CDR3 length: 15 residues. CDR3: CASSARGTGSNEQFF. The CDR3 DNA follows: TGTGCCAGCAGTGCCCGCGGGACCGGCTCCAATGAGCAGTTCTTC.

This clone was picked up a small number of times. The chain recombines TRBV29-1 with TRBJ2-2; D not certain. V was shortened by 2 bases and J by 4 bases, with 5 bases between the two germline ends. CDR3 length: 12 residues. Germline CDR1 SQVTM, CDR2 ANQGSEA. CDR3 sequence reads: CSVEISTGELFF. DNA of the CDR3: TGCAGCGTTGAAATTAGCACCGGGGAGCTGTTTTTT.

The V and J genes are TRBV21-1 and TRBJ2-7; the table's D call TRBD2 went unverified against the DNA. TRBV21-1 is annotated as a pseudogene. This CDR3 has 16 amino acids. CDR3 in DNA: TGTGCCAGCAGCAAAGCCGGCGGGAGGGGTTTCTACGAGCAGTACGTC. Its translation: CASSKAGGRGFYEQYV.

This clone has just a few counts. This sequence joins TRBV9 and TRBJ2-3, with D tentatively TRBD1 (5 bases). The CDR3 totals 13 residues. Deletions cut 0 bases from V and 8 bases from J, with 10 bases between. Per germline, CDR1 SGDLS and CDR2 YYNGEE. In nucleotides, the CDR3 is TGTGCCAGCAGCGTAGCCGACAGTGGTACGCAGTATTTT. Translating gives CASSVADSGTQYF.

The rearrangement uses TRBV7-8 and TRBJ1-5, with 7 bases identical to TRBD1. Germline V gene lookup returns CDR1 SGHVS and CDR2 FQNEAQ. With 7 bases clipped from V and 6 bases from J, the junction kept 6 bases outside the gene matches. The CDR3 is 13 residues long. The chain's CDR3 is CASTKTGSQPQHF. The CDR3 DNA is TGTGCCAGCACCAAGACAGGGAGTCAGCCCCAGCATTTT.

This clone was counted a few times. Here the CDR3 DNA reads TGTGCCAGCAGCCAGGGGACTAGCGAGCTCTACGAGCAGTACGTC. This codes for CASSQGTSELYEQYV. The chain couples TRBV6-6 to TRBJ2-7; 10 bases match TRBD2. CDR1 and CDR2 (germline): MNHNY, SVGAGI (reference sequence). The trim removed 6 bases at V and 3 bases at J, leaving 8 bases unmatched. This CDR3 is 15 amino acids long.

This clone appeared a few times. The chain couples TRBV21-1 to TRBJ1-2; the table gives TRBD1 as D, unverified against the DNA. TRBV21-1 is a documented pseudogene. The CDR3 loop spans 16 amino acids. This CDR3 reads CASSKAPGQENYGYTF. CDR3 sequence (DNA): TGTGCCAGCAGCAAAGCGCCGGGACAGGAAAACTATGGCTACACCTTC.

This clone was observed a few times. CDR3 DNA: TGCGCCAGCAGATCTCCGGGACAGAAGTACAATGAGCAGTTCTTC. Translating it yields CASRSPGQKYNEQFF. This chain uses TRBV5-1 with TRBJ2-1, with 7 nucleotides matching TRBD1. V was pared by 5 bases and J by 4 bases, with 9 bases of the junction left unmatched. The CDR3 runs 15 residues. CDR1 is SGHRS and CDR2 is YFSETQ in the germline V gene.

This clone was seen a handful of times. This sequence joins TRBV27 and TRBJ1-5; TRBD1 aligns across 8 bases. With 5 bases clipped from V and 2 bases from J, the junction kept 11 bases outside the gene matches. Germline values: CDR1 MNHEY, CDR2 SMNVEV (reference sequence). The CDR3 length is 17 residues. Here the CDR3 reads CASSPRQGFLGNQPQHF. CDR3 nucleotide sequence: TGTGCCAGCAGTCCCAGACAGGGGTTTTTGGGCAATCAGCCCCAGCATTTT.

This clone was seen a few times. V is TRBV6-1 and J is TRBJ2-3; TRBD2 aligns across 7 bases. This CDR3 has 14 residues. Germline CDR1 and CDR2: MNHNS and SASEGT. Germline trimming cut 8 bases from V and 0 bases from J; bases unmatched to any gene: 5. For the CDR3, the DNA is TGTGCCAGCGGCGGGGGATATAGCACAGATACGCAGTATTTT. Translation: CASGGGYSTDTQYF.

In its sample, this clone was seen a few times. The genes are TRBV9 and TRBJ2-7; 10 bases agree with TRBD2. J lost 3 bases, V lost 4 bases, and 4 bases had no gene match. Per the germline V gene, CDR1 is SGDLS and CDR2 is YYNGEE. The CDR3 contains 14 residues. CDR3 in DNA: TGTGCCAGCAGCCGGGCTAGCGGGAGCTACGAGCAGTACTTC. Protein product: CASSRASGSYEQYF. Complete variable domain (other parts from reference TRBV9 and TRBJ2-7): DSGVTQTPKHLITATGQRVTLRCSPRSGDLSVYWYQQSLDQGLQFLIQYYNGEERAKGNILERFSAQQFPDLHSELNLSSLELGDSALYFCASSRASGSYEQYFGPGTRLTVT.

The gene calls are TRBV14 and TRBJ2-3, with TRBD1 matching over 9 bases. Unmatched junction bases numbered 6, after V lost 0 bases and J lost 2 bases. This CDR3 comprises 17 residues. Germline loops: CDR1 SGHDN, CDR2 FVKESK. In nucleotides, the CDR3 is TGTGCCAGCAGCCAAGATCGGGGGACAGGGCCCACAGATACGCAGTATTTT. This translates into CASSQDRGTGPTDTQYF.

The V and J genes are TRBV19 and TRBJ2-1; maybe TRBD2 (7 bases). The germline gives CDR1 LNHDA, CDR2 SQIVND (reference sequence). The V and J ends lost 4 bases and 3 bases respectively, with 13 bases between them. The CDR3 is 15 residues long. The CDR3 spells CASSTSGRGYNEQFF. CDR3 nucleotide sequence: TGTGCCAGTAGTACTAGCGGCAGGGGCTACAATGAGCAGTTCTTC.

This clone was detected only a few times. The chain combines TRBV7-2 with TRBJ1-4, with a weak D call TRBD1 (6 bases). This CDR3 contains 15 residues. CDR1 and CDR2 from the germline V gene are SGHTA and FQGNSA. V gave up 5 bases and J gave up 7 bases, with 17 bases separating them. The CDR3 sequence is CASSPLGQYGEKLFF. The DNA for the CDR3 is TGTGCCAGCAGCCCTCTCGGACAGTATGGTGAAAAACTGTTTTTT. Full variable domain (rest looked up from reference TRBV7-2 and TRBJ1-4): GAGVSQSPSNKVTEKGKDVELRCDPISGHTALYWYRQSLGQGLEFLIYFQGNSAPDKSGLPSDRFSAERTGGSVSTLTIQRTQQEDSAVYLCASSPLGQYGEKLFFGSGTQLSVL.

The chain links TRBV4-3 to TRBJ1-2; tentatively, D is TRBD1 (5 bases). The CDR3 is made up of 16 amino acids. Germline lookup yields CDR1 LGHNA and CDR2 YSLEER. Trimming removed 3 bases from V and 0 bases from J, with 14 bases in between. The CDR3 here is CASSHVTGASNYGYTF. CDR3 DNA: TGCGCCAGCAGCCATGTTACAGGAGCCTCTAACTATGGCTACACCTTC.

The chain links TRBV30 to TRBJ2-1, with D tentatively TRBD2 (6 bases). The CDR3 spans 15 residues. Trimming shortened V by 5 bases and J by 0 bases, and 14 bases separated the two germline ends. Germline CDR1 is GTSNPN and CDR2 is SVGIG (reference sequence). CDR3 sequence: CAWVGGGNSYNEQFF. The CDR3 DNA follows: TGTGCCTGGGTGGGAGGCGGAAACTCCTACAATGAGCAGTTCTTC.

CDR3 nucleotides: TGTGCCAGCAGCCCCCGGCGACACGAGCAGTACTTC. It translates to CASSPRRHEQYF. The chain uses TRBV11-2 and TRBJ2-5; D is unclear. The assigned J gene may be wrong: the sequence end matches TRBJ2-7 better. Germline V gene data show CDR1 as SGHAT and CDR2 as FQNNGV. This CDR3 has 12 residues.